This T cell receptor (beta chain) was profiled in a study of memory CD4+ T cells and cytomegalovirus serostatus. This clone was observed once. Its target is not known. CDR1 is SGHRS and CDR2 is YFSETQ in the germline V gene. This CDR3 region has 14 residues. The V gene lost 4 bases and the J gene lost 5 bases, with 15 bases spanning the gap. General study results and limits: A US-trained random forest predicted CMV serostatus with median AUC about 0.92.

Single viable CD3+CD4+CD8-CD45RO+ cells were sorted as the memory CD4+ T cells. CMV serostatus came from serum IgG against pp150, pp28, p38, p52. TCRdb keeps only in-frame clones here, not all; method: immunoSEQ multiplex PCR. The profile covers tens of thousands of clones, with roughly 85% appearing a single time and less than 5.5% taken by the ten largest. V gene TRBV5-1 combines with J gene TRBJ2-5; either TRBD1 or TRBD2 may fit D (5 bases each). The clonotype was recovered from an adult in good health and CMV-seropositive. Sequenced sample: memory CD4+ T cells from blood. The DNA for the CDR3 is TGCGCCAGCAGCCCGGGACGGAGTTGGGAGACCCAGTACTTC. Its protein product is CASSPGRSWETQYF.